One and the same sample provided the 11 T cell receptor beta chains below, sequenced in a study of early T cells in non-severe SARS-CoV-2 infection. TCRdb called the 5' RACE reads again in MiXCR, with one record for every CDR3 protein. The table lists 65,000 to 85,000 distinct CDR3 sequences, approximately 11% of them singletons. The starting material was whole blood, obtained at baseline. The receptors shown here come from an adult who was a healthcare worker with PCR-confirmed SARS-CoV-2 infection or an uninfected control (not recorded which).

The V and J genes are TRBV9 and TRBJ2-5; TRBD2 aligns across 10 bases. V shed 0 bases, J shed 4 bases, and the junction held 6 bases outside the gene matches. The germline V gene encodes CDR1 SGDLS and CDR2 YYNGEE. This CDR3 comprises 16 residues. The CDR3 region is CASSVGSSGSRETQYF. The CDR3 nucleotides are TGTGCCAGCAGCGTAGGGTCTAGCGGGAGTCGAGAGACCCAGTACTTC.

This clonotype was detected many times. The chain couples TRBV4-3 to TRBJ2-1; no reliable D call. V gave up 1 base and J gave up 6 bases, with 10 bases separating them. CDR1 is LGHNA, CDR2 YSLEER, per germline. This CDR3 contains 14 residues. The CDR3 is CASSQGPWSNEQFF. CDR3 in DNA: TGCGCCAGCAGCCAAGGTCCCTGGAGCAATGAGCAGTTCTTC.

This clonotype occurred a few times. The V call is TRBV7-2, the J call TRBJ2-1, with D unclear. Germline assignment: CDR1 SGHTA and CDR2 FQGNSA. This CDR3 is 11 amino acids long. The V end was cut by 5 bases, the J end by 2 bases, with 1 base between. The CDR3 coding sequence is TGTGCCAGCAGCCCCTACAATGAGCAGTTCTTC. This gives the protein CASSPYNEQFF.

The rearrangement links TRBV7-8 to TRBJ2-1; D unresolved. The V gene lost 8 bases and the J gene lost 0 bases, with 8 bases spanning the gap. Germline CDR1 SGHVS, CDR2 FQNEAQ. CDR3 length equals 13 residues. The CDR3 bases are TGTGCCAGCCTATCCTCCTCCTACAATGAGCAGTTCTTC. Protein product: CASLSSSYNEQFF.

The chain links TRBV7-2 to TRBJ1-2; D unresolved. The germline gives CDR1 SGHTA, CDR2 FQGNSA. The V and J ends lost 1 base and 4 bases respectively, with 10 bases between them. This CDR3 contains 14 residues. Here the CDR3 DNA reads TGTGCCAGCAGCTTAGATCCAACGATCTATGGCTACACCTTC. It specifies CASSLDPTIYGYTF.

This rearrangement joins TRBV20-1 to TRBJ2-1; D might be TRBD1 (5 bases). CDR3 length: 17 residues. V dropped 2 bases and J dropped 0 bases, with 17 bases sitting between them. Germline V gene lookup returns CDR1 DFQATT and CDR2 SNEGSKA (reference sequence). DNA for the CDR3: TGCAGTGCTAGATCACAGACAGCGCCGAGCTCCTACAATGAGCAGTTCTTC. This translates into CSARSQTAPSSYNEQFF.

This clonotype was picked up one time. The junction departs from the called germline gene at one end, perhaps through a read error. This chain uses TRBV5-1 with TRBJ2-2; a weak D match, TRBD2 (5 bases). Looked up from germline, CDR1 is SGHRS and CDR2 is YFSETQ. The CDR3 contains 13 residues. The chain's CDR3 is CASSSRNTGELLF. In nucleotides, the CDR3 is TGCGCCAGCAGCTCCAGGAACACCGGGGAGCTGCTTTTT.

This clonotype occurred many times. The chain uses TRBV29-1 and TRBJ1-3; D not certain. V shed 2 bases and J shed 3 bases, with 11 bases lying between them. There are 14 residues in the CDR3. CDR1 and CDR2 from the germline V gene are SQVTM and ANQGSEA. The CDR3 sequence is CSVEPQQLGNTIYF. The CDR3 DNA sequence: TGCAGCGTTGAACCCCAGCAGCTTGGAAACACCATATATTTT.

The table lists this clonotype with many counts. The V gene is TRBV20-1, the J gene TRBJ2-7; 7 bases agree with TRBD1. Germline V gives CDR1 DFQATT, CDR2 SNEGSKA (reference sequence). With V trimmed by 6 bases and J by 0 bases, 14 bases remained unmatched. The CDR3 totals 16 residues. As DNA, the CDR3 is TGCAGTGCCACCGGGACAGTATCCTTAAGCTCCTACGAGCAGTACTTC. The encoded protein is CSATGTVSLSSYEQYF.

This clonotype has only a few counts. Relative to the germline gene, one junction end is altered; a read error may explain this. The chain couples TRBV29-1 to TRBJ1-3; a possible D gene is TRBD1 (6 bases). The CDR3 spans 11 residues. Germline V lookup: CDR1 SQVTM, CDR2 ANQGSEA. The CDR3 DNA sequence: TGCAGCGTCGGTATTGGGGACACCACATATTTT. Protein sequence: CSVGIGDTTYF.

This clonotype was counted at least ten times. CDR3 region: CASSPSGGFPYEQYF. As DNA, the CDR3 is TGTGCCAGCAGCCCCAGCGGGGGCTTCCCCTACGAGCAGTACTTC. The chain employs TRBV5-5 and TRBJ2-7; the match to TRBD2 covers 8 bases. Unmatched junction bases numbered 8, after V lost 4 bases and J lost 2 bases. The germline V gene has CDR1 SGHKS and CDR2 YYEKEE (reference sequence). The CDR3 extends over 15 amino acids.